These 32 T cell receptor beta chains were all obtained from the same sample, sequenced in a study of naive and memory T cell subsets. Points from the study as a whole: A few larger clonotypes appeared in naive repertoires, especially CD8, possibly memory cells re-expressing CD45RA.

These receptors lack a known antigen. Both TRBC1 and TRBC2 were covered by a beta constant-region primer of two equimolar oligonucleotides. Nested alpha and beta constant-region primers with the SP2 primer drove four PCR rounds on ligated cDNA. Using its own MiXCR run on the UMI-ligation and nested PCR reads, TCRdb lists one record per CDR3 protein. The sample comprises around 93,000 distinct CDR3 sequences, around 10% of which are singletons, and about 0.14% rests with the top ten. The source material was naive CD4+ T cells from blood. These receptors all come from a human donor in good health.

The chain recombines TRBV27 with TRBJ1-1, with D unclear. Germline V CDR1 and CDR2: MNHEY, SMNVEV (reference sequence). This CDR3 region has 13 residues. Trimming took off 1 base at V and 2 bases at J, with 5 bases between the two ends. CDR3 loop: CASSLFRNTEAFF. CDR3 nucleotide sequence: TGTGCCAGCAGTTTATTCCGAAACACTGAAGCTTTCTTT.

The J gene is TRBJ1-3, the V gene TRBV18; D possibly corresponds to TRBD1 (5 bases). The CDR3 sequence is 15 residues long. CDR1 and CDR2 (germline): KGHSH, LQKENI. V lost 5 bases and J lost 0, with 11 bases in between. In DNA, the CDR3 is TGTGCCAGCTCAAAGGGACCGAACTCTGGAAACACCATATATTTT. Translating gives CASSKGPNSGNTIYF.

The chain has TRBV18 and TRBJ1-1; 7 bases line up with TRBD1. The V gene's germline CDR1 is KGHSH and CDR2 LQKENI. Trimming at V came to 4 bases and at J to 7 bases, leaving 3 bases not matched to a gene. This CDR3 comprises 12 residues. The CDR3 nucleotides are TGTGCCAGCTCACTCGGGACAGATGAAGCTTTCTTT. This translates into CASSLGTDEAFF. The full variable domain, completed using reference TRBV18 and TRBJ1-1, is NAGVMQNPRHLVRRRGQEARLRCSPMKGHSHVYWYRQLPEEGLKFMVYLQKENIIDESGMPKERFSAEFPKEGPSILRIQQVVRGDSAAYFCASSLGTDEAFFGQGTRLTVV.

This clonotype was seen more than once but under ten times. This chain connects TRBV29-1 to TRBJ1-1, with D unresolved. The CDR3 contains 12 residues. CDR1 and CDR2 from the germline V gene are SQVTM and ANQGSEA. Deletions cut 6 bases from V and 0 bases from J, with 8 bases between. CDR3 coding DNA: TGCAGCGTATCAGAGGTGAACACTGAAGCTTTCTTT. Translated: CSVSEVNTEAFF.

This chain uses TRBV28 with TRBJ2-7; no clear D. The CDR3 totals 14 residues. The V end was cut by 3 bases, the J end by 2 bases, with 11 bases between. Germline values: CDR1 MDHEN, CDR2 SYDVKM. CDR3 in amino acids: CASSLSKLAYEQYF. The CDR3 DNA follows: TGTGCCAGCAGTTTGAGTAAGCTGGCCTACGAGCAGTACTTC.

The chain recombines TRBV20-1 with TRBJ2-1, with 12 bases identical to TRBD2. V was clipped by 6 bases and J by 8 bases; unmatched bases: 11. This CDR3 is 15 amino acids long. Germline values: CDR1 DFQATT, CDR2 SNEGSKA (reference sequence). The CDR3 DNA is TGCAGTGCCAAGACTAGCGGGAGAGGTGGGGATGAGCAGTTCTTC. This encodes CSAKTSGRGGDEQFF.

The V call is TRBV28, the J call TRBJ2-3; D might be TRBD2 (6 bases). The V and J ends lost 8 bases and 0 bases respectively, with 12 bases between them. This CDR3 comprises 14 residues. From germline, CDR1 is MDHEN and CDR2 SYDVKM. The CDR3 DNA sequence: TGTGCCAGCTGTCGCGGGGAGAGCACAGATACGCAGTATTTT. Its translation is CASCRGESTDTQYF.

This clonotype was seen only a few times. The CDR3 bases are TGTGCCACCAGCAGAGATAGGGTGATGCCCCAGCATTTT. Translation gives CATSRDRVMPQHF. This chain uses TRBV15 with TRBJ1-5; no firm D call. Germline assignment: CDR1 LNHNV and CDR2 YYDKDF (reference sequence). There are 13 residues in the CDR3. V was trimmed by 0 bases and J by 9 bases, leaving 9 bases between them.

Only a few counts were recorded for this clonotype. The rearrangement joins TRBV10-3 to TRBJ2-2; 8 bases align to TRBD1. This CDR3 region has 14 residues. Germline-derived CDR1 and CDR2 are ENHRY and SYGVKD. The V segment lost 5 bases and the J segment 7 bases; nucleotides outside the gene matches: 6. CDR3 residues: CAISTGQGVGELFF. CDR3 nucleotide sequence: TGTGCCATCAGTACCGGACAGGGCGTCGGGGAGCTGTTTTTT.

This clonotype appeared once. The chain combines TRBV4-2 with TRBJ2-7; tentatively, D is TRBD2 (6 bases). Germline CDR1 LGHNA, CDR2 YNFKEQ. The CDR3 sequence is 14 residues long. V was clipped by 2 bases and J by 7 bases, with 15 bases between them. The CDR3 coding sequence is TGTGCCAGCAGCCAATCCCTGGAGGGGAGTGAGCAGTACTTC. Translating it yields CASSQSLEGSEQYF.

The rearrangement uses TRBV3-1 and TRBJ1-2, with a possible D match to TRBD1 (5 bases). Trimming took 0 bases from V and 4 from J, leaving 12 bases between them. The V gene's germline CDR1 is LGHDT and CDR2 YNNKEL (reference sequence). The CDR3 length is 15 residues. The CDR3 loop is CASSQDGDRAYGYTF. CDR3 nucleotide sequence: TGTGCCAGCAGCCAAGACGGAGACAGAGCCTATGGCTACACCTTC.

Many counts were recorded for this clonotype. This chain uses TRBV10-3 with TRBJ2-3; TRBD1 matches at 8 bases. Unmatched junction bases numbered 8, after V lost 10 bases and J lost 2 bases. Germline assignment: CDR1 ENHRY and CDR2 SYGVKD. The CDR3 extends over 14 amino acids. The DNA of the CDR3 is TGTGCCAGCGCCGGGACAGGAGCCACAGATACGCAGTATTTT. It is translated as CASAGTGATDTQYF.

This clonotype was seen a few times. One end of the junction is discordant with germline, which a read error may explain. The genes are TRBV6-6 and TRBJ2-5; D is undetermined. This CDR3 has 17 residues. Germline loops: CDR1 MNHNY, CDR2 SVGAGI (reference sequence). The CDR3, as DNA: TGTGCCAGCAGTTACTCGACAATCGCAAAGGAACCCCTGGGGTGGTCCTTC. Amino acids: CASSYSTIAKEPLGWSF.

This clonotype was observed a few times. V is TRBV5-1 and J is TRBJ2-2, with a weak D call TRBD2 (5 bases). This CDR3 is built from 17 residues. Germline CDR1 is SGHRS and CDR2 is YFSETQ. Trimming cost V 2 bases and J 2 bases, with 16 bases left between them. CDR3 DNA: TGCGCCAGCAGCTTCATCGTGGGAGCGGACAACACCGGGGAGCTGTTTTTT. As protein: CASSFIVGADNTGELFF.

The rearrangement joins TRBV19 to TRBJ1-1, with 8 bases aligning to TRBD1. Trimming removed 6 bases from V and 6 bases from J; junction bases left unmatched: 18. The CDR3 runs to 17 residues. Per germline, CDR1 LNHDA and CDR2 SQIVND (reference sequence). CDR3 amino acids: CASSMRSGQGSFSEAFF. The CDR3 coding sequence is TGTGCCAGTAGCATGCGGTCCGGACAGGGTTCTTTCTCTGAAGCTTTCTTT.

The chain uses TRBV29-1 and TRBJ2-3, with no clear D. The CDR3 consists of 11 residues. V was trimmed by 4 bases and J by 4 bases, leaving 6 bases between them. The V gene's germline CDR1 is SQVTM and CDR2 ANQGSEA. The CDR3 nucleotides read TGCAGCGTTGTCATTGCAGATACGCAGTATTTT. It codes for CSVVIADTQYF.

This clonotype has at least ten counts. This chain joins TRBV6-5 and TRBJ2-4, with 7 nucleotides matching TRBD1. This CDR3 region has 12 residues. The trim removed 6 bases at V and 9 bases at J, leaving 5 bases unmatched. Germline V CDR1 and CDR2: MNHEY, SVGAGI. For the CDR3, the DNA is TGTGCCAGCAGCCGGGACAGAGCCATTCAGTACTTC. It yields the protein CASSRDRAIQYF.

This clonotype was picked up many times. The rearrangement joins TRBV11-2 to TRBJ2-1; D is perhaps TRBD2 (5 bases). CDR3 length equals 14 residues. Trimming cost V 2 bases and J 5 bases, with 10 bases left between them. From germline, CDR1 is SGHAT and CDR2 FQNNGV. The CDR3 loop is CASSLSGAHNEQFF. Here the CDR3 DNA reads TGTGCCAGCAGCTTAAGCGGAGCACACAATGAGCAGTTCTTC.

This clonotype was detected ten times or more. The chain uses TRBV19 and TRBJ2-2; TRBD1 aligns across 9 bases. The CDR3 loop spans 14 amino acids. V was clipped by 7 bases and J by 3 bases; unmatched bases: 3. Per the germline V gene, CDR1 is LNHDA and CDR2 is SQIVND (reference sequence). CDR3 loop: CASKGTGYTGELFF. CDR3 sequence (DNA): TGTGCCAGTAAAGGGACAGGGTACACCGGGGAGCTGTTTTTT.

The rearrangement joins TRBV19 to TRBJ2-6, with unresolved D. CDR1 is LNHDA, CDR2 SQIVND, per germline (reference sequence). The ends were cut back, 7 bases at V and 0 bases at J, with 10 bases in the middle. This CDR3 is 15 amino acids long. The CDR3 protein is CASNKQHSGANVLTF. The CDR3 DNA reads TGTGCCAGTAATAAACAGCACTCTGGGGCCAACGTCCTGACTTTC.

This clonotype was observed at least ten times. V gene TRBV19 combines with J gene TRBJ2-5, with 7 nucleotides matching TRBD2. V gave up 3 bases and J gave up 6 bases; unmatched junction bases: 7. Germline V lookup: CDR1 LNHDA, CDR2 SQIVND (reference sequence). CDR3 size: 14 residues. In DNA form, the CDR3 reads TGTGCCAGTAGTATGGCGGGGGTCAAGAAGACCCAGTACTTC. It codes for CASSMAGVKKTQYF.

Comments on this clonotype: Because it lacks the conserved phenylalanine or tryptophan at the end, this CDR3 is likely a read error. The limits of the CDR3 on the DNA are not certain, so only TCRdb's listed CDR3 is given. V usage is TRBV9 and J usage is TRBJ2-1. Including both end residues, the CDR3 is 14 amino acids long. CDR1 and CDR2 from the germline V gene are SGDLS and YYNGEE. CDR3 region: CASRVTSSHNEQLL.

With regard to this clonotype: This may arise from a read error, as a much more abundant clone is one base away. V is TRBV7-2 and J is TRBJ2-7, with 8 positions matching TRBD1. Germline-derived CDR1 and CDR2 are SGHTA and FQGNSA. CDR3 length: 16 residues. CDR3 nucleotide sequence: TGTGCCAGCAGCACAGGGGGGATACTGGCCACCTACAAGCAGTACTTC. Protein product: CASSTGGILATYKQYF.

This clonotype was counted a few times. This sequence joins TRBV12-3 or TRBV12-4 and TRBJ2-6, with 14 bases identical to TRBD2. This CDR3 comprises 20 residues. V lost 6 bases, J lost 0 bases, and 10 bases stayed unmatched. The CDR3 region is CASSPGLAGGRPSGANVLTF. In DNA, the CDR3 is TGTGCCAGCAGCCCTGGACTAGCGGGAGGTAGGCCCTCTGGGGCCAACGTCCTGACTTTC.

There are many counts of this clonotype. The rearrangement joins TRBV6-5 to TRBJ1-1; maybe TRBD1 (5 bases). Trimming removed 10 bases at V and 0 bases at J, with 12 bases between. This CDR3 is 13 amino acids long. Per germline, CDR1 MNHEY and CDR2 SVGAGI. In DNA, the CDR3 is TGTGCCACCCGACAGTCCATGAACACTGAAGCTTTCTTT. Amino acids: CATRQSMNTEAFF.

This clonotype showed up just a few times. In DNA, the CDR3 is TGTGCCAGCAGCTTAGGTAGCGGGAGTGTGATGGATACGCAGTATTTT. Protein sequence: CASSLGSGSVMDTQYF. This chain links TRBV7-3 with TRBJ2-3; 9 nucleotides match TRBD2. Germline trimming cut 2 bases from V and 6 bases from J; bases unmatched to any gene: 9. CDR3 size: 16 residues. Germline lookup yields CDR1 SGHTA and CDR2 FQGTGA.

CDR3 in amino acids: CASSPGPGSGNTIYF. The DNA for the CDR3 is TGTGCCAGCAGCCCTGGTCCGGGGTCTGGAAACACCATATATTTT. The chain is built from TRBV14 and TRBJ1-3; D unclear. This CDR3 region has 15 residues. Germline values: CDR1 SGHDN, CDR2 FVKESK. The V end was cut by 4 bases, the J end by 1 base, with 11 bases between.

Only a few counts were recorded for this clonotype. The V gene is TRBV7-2, the J gene TRBJ1-1; D gene ambiguous. With 2 bases removed from V and 8 bases from J, the gap between germline ends came to 15 bases. Germline V lookup: CDR1 SGHTA, CDR2 FQGNSA. The CDR3 covers 14 residues. The CDR3 spells CASSLLGPLAEAFF. The CDR3, as DNA: TGTGCCAGCAGCTTACTAGGTCCCCTTGCCGAAGCTTTCTTT.

The gene calls are TRBV12-3 or TRBV12-4 and TRBJ2-3; D is undetermined. CDR3 length equals 14 residues. The V end was cut by 6 bases, the J end by 1 base, with 11 bases between. The CDR3 region is CASRQDSGTDTQYF. The CDR3 bases are TGTGCCAGCAGGCAGGATTCAGGCACAGATACGCAGTATTTT.

This clonotype was seen at least ten times. The chain recombines TRBV18 with TRBJ1-1; D might be TRBD1 (5 bases). Trimming pared 8 bases from V and 2 bases from J, leaving 9 bases between. Germline CDR1 and CDR2: KGHSH and LQKENI. The CDR3 spans 12 residues. The CDR3 nucleotides are TGTGCCAGCGGGACGGCAAACACTGAAGCTTTCTTT. This translates into CASGTANTEAFF. Variable domain in full (rest from reference TRBV18 and TRBJ1-1): NAGVMQNPRHLVRRRGQEARLRCSPMKGHSHVYWYRQLPEEGLKFMVYLQKENIIDESGMPKERFSAEFPKEGPSILRIQQVVRGDSAAYFCASGTANTEAFFGQGTRLTVV.

This clonotype occurred a few times. The rearrangement joins TRBV20-1 to TRBJ1-1, with D perhaps TRBD1 (6 bases). The germline V gene has CDR1 DFQATT and CDR2 SNEGSKA (reference sequence). Trimming left V 5 bases short and J 0 bases short, with 10 bases between. There are 13 residues in the CDR3. CDR3 loop: CSAADSLNTEAFF. For the CDR3, the DNA is TGCAGTGCTGCGGACAGCCTGAACACTGAAGCTTTCTTT.

The rearrangement uses TRBV4-2 and TRBJ1-2, with D tentatively TRBD1 (5 bases). Germline CDR1 LGHNA, CDR2 YNFKEQ. The CDR3 covers 16 residues. Trimming stripped 1 base from V and 0 bases from J, with 12 bases between. The CDR3 reads CASSQGARGTNYGYTF. The CDR3 nucleotides are TGTGCCAGCAGCCAAGGAGCCCGGGGGACTAACTATGGCTACACCTTC.